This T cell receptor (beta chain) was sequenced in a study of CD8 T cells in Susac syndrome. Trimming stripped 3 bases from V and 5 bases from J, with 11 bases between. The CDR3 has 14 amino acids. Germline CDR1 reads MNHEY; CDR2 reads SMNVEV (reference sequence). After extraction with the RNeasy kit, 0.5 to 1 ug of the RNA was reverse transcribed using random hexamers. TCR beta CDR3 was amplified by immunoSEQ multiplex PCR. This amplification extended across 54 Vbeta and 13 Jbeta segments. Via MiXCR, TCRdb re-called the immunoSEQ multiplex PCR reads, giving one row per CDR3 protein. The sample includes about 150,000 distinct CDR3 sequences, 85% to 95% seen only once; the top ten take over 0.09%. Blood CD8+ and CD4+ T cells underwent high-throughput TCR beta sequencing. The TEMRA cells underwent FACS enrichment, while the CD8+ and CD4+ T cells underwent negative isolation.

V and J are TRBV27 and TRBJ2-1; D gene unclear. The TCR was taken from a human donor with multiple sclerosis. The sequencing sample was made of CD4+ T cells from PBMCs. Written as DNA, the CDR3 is TGTGCCAGCAGTTTGAGTCCCCTGGACAATGAGCAGTTCTTC. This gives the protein CASSLSPLDNEQFF.